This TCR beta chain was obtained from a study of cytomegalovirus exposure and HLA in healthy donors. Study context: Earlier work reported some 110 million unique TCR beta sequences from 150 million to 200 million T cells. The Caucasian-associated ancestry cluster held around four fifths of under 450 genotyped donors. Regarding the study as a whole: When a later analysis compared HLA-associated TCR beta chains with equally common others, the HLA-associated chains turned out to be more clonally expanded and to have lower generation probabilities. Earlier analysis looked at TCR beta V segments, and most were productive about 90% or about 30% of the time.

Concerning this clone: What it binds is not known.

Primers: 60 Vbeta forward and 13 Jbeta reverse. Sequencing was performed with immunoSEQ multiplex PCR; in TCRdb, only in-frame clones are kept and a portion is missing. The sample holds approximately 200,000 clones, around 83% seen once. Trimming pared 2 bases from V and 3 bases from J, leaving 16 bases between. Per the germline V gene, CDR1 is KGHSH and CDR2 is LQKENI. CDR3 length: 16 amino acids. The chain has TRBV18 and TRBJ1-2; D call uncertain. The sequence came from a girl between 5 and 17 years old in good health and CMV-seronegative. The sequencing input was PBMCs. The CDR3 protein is CASSPALGLLDYGYTF. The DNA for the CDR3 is TGTGCCAGCTCACCAGCCCTTGGGCTTCTGGACTATGGCTACACCTTC. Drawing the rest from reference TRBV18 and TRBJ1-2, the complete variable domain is NAGVMQNPRHLVRRRGQEARLRCSPMKGHSHVYWYRQLPEEGLKFMVYLQKENIIDESGMPKERFSAEFPKEGPSILRIQQVVRGDSAAYFCASSPALGLLDYGYTFGSGTRLTVV.